These 22 T cell receptor beta chains were all obtained from the same sample, sequenced in a study of T cell responses to AZD1222 COVID-19 vaccine. Sequencing used immunoSEQ multiplex PCR; TCRdb keeps in-frame clones, though not all of them. The sample has about 150,000 clones, 90% seen once. Sequencing was performed on peripheral blood, taken on day 0 of AZD1222 vaccination. These receptors all come from an adult in good health.

The chain joins TRBV10-2 to TRBJ1-5; the match to TRBD1 covers 9 bases. Looked up from germline, CDR1 is WSHSY and CDR2 is SAAADI. CDR3 length: 15 amino acids. V gave up 1 base and J gave up 7 bases; unmatched junction bases: 5. CDR3 in amino acids: CASSEWGTGKQPQHF. The CDR3 coding sequence is TGCGCCAGCAGTGAGTGGGGGACAGGGAAGCAGCCCCAGCATTTT.

This chain joins TRBV11-2 and TRBJ1-2, with TRBD1 as a possible D gene (5 bases). CDR1 is SGHAT, CDR2 FQNNGV, per germline. The length of the CDR3 is 17 residues. V lost 5 bases to trimming and J lost 4 bases, with 23 bases between them. Here the CDR3 DNA reads TGTGCCAGCAGCCTAGGAGCCGGGGGGATGTGGGTCTATGGCTACACCTTC. It translates to CASSLGAGGMWVYGYTF.

This chain uses TRBV5-5 with TRBJ1-4, with TRBD1 matching 7 bases. Germline V gives CDR1 SGHKS, CDR2 YYEKEE (reference sequence). Trimming cost V 4 bases and J 8 bases; bases outside gene matches: 14. The CDR3 is 16 residues long. In DNA form, the CDR3 reads TGTGCCAGCAGCCCACCCCCCGGGACAGAAACAGAAAAACTGTTTTTT. Translating it yields CASSPPPGTETEKLFF.

The rearrangement joins TRBV5-1 to TRBJ1-4; the D gene is possibly TRBD1 (5 bases). The CDR3 sequence is 16 residues long. The germline V and J ends were trimmed by 0 bases and 8 bases, with 17 bases remaining between them. Germline values: CDR1 SGHRS, CDR2 YFSETQ. CDR3 bases: TGCGCCAGCAGCTTGGCCGGAGGGCGGGACCGGGAAAAACTGTTTTTT. It codes for CASSLAGGRDREKLFF.

V usage is TRBV2 and J usage is TRBJ2-7; TRBD1 might be the D (5 bases). The length of the CDR3 is 15 residues. CDR1 and CDR2 (germline): SNHLY, FYNNEI. V gave up 1 base and J gave up 1 base, with 11 bases separating them. For the CDR3, the DNA is TGTGCCAGCAGTGAAGTTGGGGCGGTATCCTACGAGCAGTACTTC. As protein: CASSEVGAVSYEQYF.

The V and J genes are TRBV7-3 and TRBJ2-6; D not resolved. The V and J ends lost 1 base and 0 bases respectively, with 16 bases between them. The length of the CDR3 is 19 residues. Germline CDR1 and CDR2: SGHTA and FQGTGA. Written as DNA, the CDR3 is TGTGCCAGCAGCTTAATAGGTCTGGGCCCAGGCTCTGGGGCCAACGTCCTGACTTTC. Amino acids: CASSLIGLGPGSGANVLTF.

The chain carries TRBV4-1 and TRBJ2-3, with D tentatively TRBD2 (6 bases). Germline V gives CDR1 MGHRA, CDR2 YSYEKL. Between the trimmed V and J ends, which lost 0 bases and 0 bases, there was a span of 10 bases. CDR3 length equals 16 residues. This CDR3 is CASSQDGAGSTDTQYF. The CDR3 DNA is TGCGCCAGCAGCCAAGATGGGGCGGGAAGCACAGATACGCAGTATTTT.

This clone was seen a single time. Here the CDR3 reads CASSQEVPGIGTQYF. Written as DNA, the CDR3 is TGCGCCAGCAGCCAAGAAGTGCCGGGTATAGGGACCCAGTACTTC. The chain links TRBV4-3 to TRBJ2-5; D ambiguous. Germline V CDR1 and CDR2: LGHNA, YSLEER. The CDR3 is 15 residues long. V was cut by 0 bases and J by 7 bases, with 15 bases left in between.

This clone came up once. V is TRBV27 and J is TRBJ2-3; the D gene is possibly TRBD2 (7 bases). V lost 6 bases and J lost 4, with 8 bases in between. This CDR3 contains 12 residues. Germline-derived CDR1 and CDR2 are MNHEY and SMNVEV (reference sequence). The CDR3 loop reads CASRGGPDTQYF. In DNA form, the CDR3 reads TGTGCCAGCAGGGGGGGGCCAGATACGCAGTATTTT.

This clone came up a few times. The chain uses TRBV5-1 and TRBJ2-7; the match to TRBD1 covers 8 bases. The CDR3 extends over 16 amino acids. V lost 5 bases and J lost 2; bases outside the gene matches: 12. Germline-derived CDR1 and CDR2 are SGHRS and YFSETQ. DNA of the CDR3: TGCGCCAGCAGACCACTATCCGGGACAGGACCCTACGAGCAGTACTTC. It is translated as CASRPLSGTGPYEQYF.

The chain has TRBV10-3 and TRBJ2-3; 8 bases map to TRBD2. CDR3 length: 15 residues. In germline, CDR1 is ENHRY, CDR2 SYGVKD. With V trimmed by 11 bases and J by 6 bases, 16 bases remained unmatched. In DNA form, the CDR3 reads TGTGCCTCCAGGAAAGGACTAGCTGTGGGGGATACGCAGTATTTT. Its protein product is CASRKGLAVGDTQYF.

In this sample, this clone turned up a few times. The rearrangement joins TRBV9 to TRBJ1-2; perhaps TRBD1 as D (6 bases). Germline values: CDR1 SGDLS, CDR2 YYNGEE. Trimming cost V 0 bases and J 6 bases, with 12 bases left between them. The CDR3 has 14 residues. CDR3 protein: CASSVDRVANGYTF. For the CDR3, the DNA is TGTGCCAGCAGCGTAGACAGGGTGGCAAATGGCTACACCTTC.

This chain links TRBV10-2 with TRBJ2-5; D remains unclear. V shed 7 bases and J shed 5 bases, with 23 bases lying between them. The germline V gene encodes CDR1 WSHSY and CDR2 SAAADI. The CDR3 is 16 amino acids. The CDR3 spells CASTIPRYRGGETQYF. CDR3 nucleotide sequence: TGCGCCAGCACAATCCCCCGTTACAGAGGCGGCGAGACCCAGTACTTC.

Concerning this clone: The junction and the germline gene differ at one end; a read error may be behind it. Here the CDR3 DNA reads TGTGCTAGCAGCTTAGAGGTGAACACTGAAGCTTTCTTT. Amino acid sequence: CASSLEVNTEAFF. The chain combines TRBV7-7 with TRBJ1-1; D call uncertain. Per the germline V gene, CDR1 is SSHAT and CDR2 is FNYEAQ (reference sequence). This CDR3 comprises 13 residues.

The rearrangement uses TRBV5-6 and TRBJ2-7; TRBD2 agrees at 7 bases. Losses at the gene ends were 0 bases for V and 6 bases for J; bases not matched to a gene: 12. CDR1 SGHDT and CDR2 YYEEEE come from the germline V gene. This CDR3 spans 16 amino acids. Written as DNA, the CDR3 is TGTGCCAGCAGCTTGGCGGGTCGGGAGGTTGCTAGCGAGCAGTACTTC. Protein: CASSLAGREVASEQYF.

This clone was found a few times. The V gene is TRBV9, the J gene TRBJ2-5, with D perhaps matching TRBD1 (6 bases). The germline V and J ends were trimmed by 3 bases and 5 bases, with 20 bases remaining between them. Germline loops: CDR1 SGDLS, CDR2 YYNGEE. The CDR3 runs 16 residues. The DNA for the CDR3 is TGTGCCAGCAGCGGAATGATGGGGGCAGGTCGTGAGACCCAGTACTTC. It is translated as CASSGMMGAGRETQYF.

This clone was counted only a few times. V usage is TRBV5-5 and J usage is TRBJ1-5; D gene unclear. CDR1 and CDR2 from the germline V gene are SGHKS and YYEKEE (reference sequence). The ends were cut back, 1 base at V and 7 bases at J, with 15 bases in the middle. This CDR3 contains 15 residues. CDR3: CASSLLAELPQPQHF. The DNA for the CDR3 is TGTGCCAGCAGCTTGTTAGCTGAGCTCCCGCAGCCCCAGCATTTT.

The chain employs TRBV19 and TRBJ2-7; weak D call: TRBD1 (5 bases). This CDR3 spans 19 amino acids. The germline gives CDR1 LNHDA, CDR2 SQIVND (reference sequence). V lost 6 bases and J 3 bases, leaving 30 bases between the germline ends. The CDR3 loop is CASSGFRVKGKTSLYEQYF. CDR3 nucleotide sequence: TGTGCCAGTAGCGGCTTCAGGGTGAAGGGGAAGACGAGTCTCTACGAGCAGTACTTC.

The chain employs TRBV6-5 and TRBJ1-1, with D possibly matching TRBD1 (6 bases). Germline V CDR1 and CDR2: MNHEY, SVGAGI. The germline V and J ends were trimmed by 4 bases and 6 bases, with 18 bases remaining between them. There are 15 residues in the CDR3. The CDR3 DNA reads TGTGCCAGCAGTTCCGCTGGGGGGCCCTGGTCTGAAGCTTTCTTT. Translated: CASSSAGGPWSEAFF.

The chain recombines TRBV27 with TRBJ2-5; 7 bases agree with TRBD1. The CDR3 is 15 amino acids. CDR1 and CDR2 from the germline V gene are MNHEY and SMNVEV (reference sequence). V was pared by 3 bases and J by 4 bases, with 8 bases of the junction left unmatched. The CDR3 nucleotides are TGTGCCAGCAGTTTGACAGGGACACCCCTAGAGACCCAGTACTTC. Amino acids: CASSLTGTPLETQYF.

This chain connects TRBV5-1 to TRBJ2-3; no clear D. There are 14 residues in the CDR3. Between the trimmed V and J ends, which lost 0 bases and 0 bases, there was a span of 5 bases. From germline, CDR1 is SGHRS and CDR2 YFSETQ. The CDR3 DNA reads as TGCGCCAGCAGCTTGGCGAAGAGCACAGATACGCAGTATTTT. This gives the protein CASSLAKSTDTQYF.

The V call is TRBV21-1, the J call TRBJ2-7; the DNA was not compared with TRBD2, the D call given in the table. TRBV21-1 has pseudogene status. This CDR3 region has 11 residues. The CDR3 loop reads CASSKVEEQYF. In DNA form, the CDR3 reads TGTGCCAGCAGCAAAGTTGAGGAGCAGTACTTC.